This T cell receptor (beta chain) comes out of a study of T cell clonotyping in hematopoietic cell transplantation. Time point in this sample: recipient sample about 28 days before transplant, after cytoreduction. TCRdb's copy holds only in-frame clones and misses some; the assay was immunoSEQ multiplex PCR. The sample has around 28,000 clones, roughly 84% seen once. Germline V lookup: CDR1 MNHEY, CDR2 SMNVEV (reference sequence). The CDR3 runs 14 residues. Trimming removed 6 bases from V and 2 bases from J, with 10 bases in between. With regard to this clone: Its antigen is currently unknown.

Study findings and constraints: Broader posttransplant TCR repertoire diversity was predicted by graft donor and pretransplant recipient Inverse Simpson Index values.

The TCR originated in a man aged 35 to 55 with acute myeloid leukemia. Some clones in this sample may be carry-over from other donors' samples. Material: peripheral blood mononuclear cells, obtained before stem cell transplant. This rearrangement joins TRBV27 to TRBJ2-2, with TRBD1 as a possible D gene (5 bases). In DNA form, the CDR3 reads TGTGCCAGCAGCCCAAGGGGAAACACCGGGGAGCTGTTTTTT. It codes for CASSPRGNTGELFF.